One and the same sample provided the 20 T cell receptor beta chains below, sequenced in a study of T-cell reconstitution after alpha-beta-depleted transplantation in children. Unique molecular identifiers were incorporated into the prepared TCRbeta library. From the PCR reads, TCRdb called clonotypes with MiXCR, one entry per CDR3 protein. The sample contains almost 500,000 distinct CDR3 sequences, approximately 10% of which appear only once. The specimen was PBMCs, collected before TCRalphabeta/CD19-depleted stem cell transplant. Every receptor here comes from a child under 10 years old with inherited bone marrow failure, due to receive a stem cell transplant.

The table lists this clonotype with many counts. This chain links TRBV11-2 with TRBJ1-1; 7 bases agree with TRBD1. Per germline, CDR1 SGHAT and CDR2 FQNNGV. CDR3 size: 14 residues. J lost 10 bases, V lost 5 bases, and 13 bases had no gene match. The CDR3 nucleotides read TGTGCCAGCAGCCAAGGACAGGAGATTAAAAGAGCTTTCTTT. It is translated as CASSQGQEIKRAFF. The full variable domain, completed using reference TRBV11-2 and TRBJ1-1, is EAGVAQSPRYKIIEKRQSVAFWCNPISGHATLYWYQQILGQGPKLLIQFQNNGVVDDSQLPKDRFSAERLKGVDSTLKIQPAKLEDSAVYLCASSQGQEIKRAFFGQGTRLTVV.

This clonotype was detected a few times. The V call is TRBV2, the J call TRBJ2-1; D gene ambiguous. Looked up from germline, CDR1 is SNHLY and CDR2 is FYNNEI. There are 12 residues in the CDR3. The CDR3 bases are TGTCGATCTTGGTTAGACTACAATGAGCAGTTCTTC. Translation: CRSWLDYNEQFF.

The gene calls are TRBV23-1 and TRBJ2-7; 10 bases agree with TRBD1. TRBV23-1 is treated as an ORF (open reading frame) with a function not yet certain. V was pared by 2 bases and J by 4 bases, with 23 bases of the junction left unmatched. The CDR3 has 21 amino acids. The CDR3 region has the DNA TGCGCCAGCAGTCAACCAAATTGTGGACAGGGGGTTGGGTACCCCCCGTACGAGCAGTACTTC. Protein product: CASSQPNCGQGVGYPPYEQYF.

This clonotype was seen at least ten times. V and J are TRBV28 and TRBJ1-6; D remains ambiguous. Per germline, CDR1 MDHEN and CDR2 SYDVKM. V lost 4 bases and J lost 7, with 8 bases in between. The CDR3 is 13 amino acids. The CDR3 protein is CASSWVLNSPLHF. CDR3 coding DNA: TGTGCCAGCAGTTGGGTTCTCAATTCACCCCTCCACTTT.

This clonotype was detected many times. This sequence joins TRBV11-2 and TRBJ2-5; D is undetermined. CDR1 and CDR2 (germline): SGHAT, FQNNGV. V was pared by 0 bases and J by 7 bases, with 6 bases between. This CDR3 is 12 amino acids long. CDR3 DNA: TGTGCCAGCAGCTTAGATCTTCGGACCCAGTACTTC. It specifies CASSLDLRTQYF.

This clonotype was recorded many times. The chain uses TRBV28 and TRBJ2-7; D gene ambiguous. Between the trimmed V and J ends, which lost 5 bases and 3 bases, there was a span of 8 bases. The germline V gene has CDR1 MDHEN and CDR2 SYDVKM. This CDR3 contains 12 residues. The CDR3 loop is CASSTAHYEQYF. The CDR3 DNA is TGTGCCAGCAGTACAGCCCACTACGAGCAGTACTTC.

This clonotype has a handful of counts. This chain connects TRBV7-9 to TRBJ2-1; D is perhaps TRBD1 or TRBD2 (6 bases each). There are 14 residues in the CDR3. Germline V gene data show CDR1 as SEHNR and CDR2 as FQNEAQ (reference sequence). V lost 1 base and J 8 bases, leaving 12 bases between the germline ends. CDR3 region: CASSLENREDEQFF. The CDR3 DNA reads TGTGCCAGCAGCTTAGAGAACAGGGAGGATGAGCAGTTCTTC.

This clonotype was detected ten times or more. This sequence joins TRBV28 and TRBJ2-2; weak D call: TRBD2 (6 bases). The CDR3 is made up of 15 amino acids. The germline gives CDR1 MDHEN, CDR2 SYDVKM. V was cut by 5 bases and J by 4 bases, with 14 bases left in between. CDR3: CASSPVADLTGELFF. The CDR3 DNA follows: TGTGCCAGCAGTCCAGTAGCGGACCTCACCGGGGAGCTGTTTTTT.

This clonotype has at least ten counts. V and J are TRBV7-2 and TRBJ1-4; tentatively, D is TRBD1 (6 bases). The CDR3 loop spans 14 amino acids. V gave up 4 bases and J gave up 8 bases, with 14 bases separating them. Germline V gives CDR1 SGHTA, CDR2 FQGNSA. In DNA form, the CDR3 reads TGTGCCAGCAGCTCCCACAGGGTTTCCGAAAAACTGTTTTTT. Encoded protein: CASSSHRVSEKLFF.

This clonotype was seen at least ten times. The chain combines TRBV7-6 with TRBJ2-1; D not resolved. CDR1 SGHVS and CDR2 FNYEAQ come from the germline V gene. With 6 bases removed from V and 15 bases from J, the gap between germline ends came to 21 bases. The CDR3 spans 13 residues. The CDR3 here is CASSYSVAIRPFF. CDR3 DNA sequence: TGTGCCAGCAGTTACTCGGTGGCGATCAGGCCGTTCTTC.

This clonotype came up many times. This sequence joins TRBV14 and TRBJ1-5; no firm D call. Trimming stripped 1 base from V and 0 bases from J, with 13 bases between. Germline V gives CDR1 SGHDN, CDR2 FVKESK. The CDR3 contains 17 residues. The CDR3 here is CASSQGIRTDSNQPQHF. The DNA for the CDR3 is TGTGCCAGCAGCCAAGGAATCAGGACGGATAGCAATCAGCCCCAGCATTTT.

This clonotype was seen ten or more times. V is TRBV6-5 and J is TRBJ2-7; maybe TRBD1 (5 bases). This CDR3 is 15 amino acids long. V was cut by 5 bases and J by 2 bases, with 16 bases left in between. The germline V gene has CDR1 MNHEY and CDR2 SVGAGI. Here the CDR3 DNA reads TGTGCCAGCAGTGTACTCAGGGTTCCAACCTACGAGCAGTACTTC. This encodes CASSVLRVPTYEQYF.

This clonotype was counted ten times or more. This chain uses TRBV7-2 with TRBJ2-1; D perhaps matches TRBD2 (6 bases). Germline loops: CDR1 SGHTA, CDR2 FQGNSA. CDR3 size: 12 residues. The germline V and J ends were trimmed by 4 bases and 10 bases, with 11 bases remaining between them. CDR3 amino acids: CASSWGGNEQFF. The CDR3 region has the DNA TGTGCCAGCAGCTGGGGAGGTAACGAGCAGTTCTTC.

The sample holds many counts of this clonotype. The chain carries TRBV29-1 and TRBJ2-5; D is possibly TRBD2 (5 bases). CDR3 size: 13 residues. Germline V CDR1 and CDR2: SQVTM, ANQGSEA. V gave up 7 bases and J gave up 2 bases, with 14 bases separating them. This chain's CDR3 is CSAEGSGQETQYF. The CDR3 DNA reads as TGCAGCGCTGAGGGTAGTGGGCAAGAGACCCAGTACTTC.

This clonotype was recorded at least ten times. V usage is TRBV13 and J usage is TRBJ2-7, with 10 bases identical to TRBD2. In germline, CDR1 is PRHDT, CDR2 FYEKMQ (reference sequence). This CDR3 has 16 amino acids. The J segment lost 6 bases and the V segment lost 4 bases, leaving 12 bases of the junction unmatched. This chain's CDR3 is CASSSSSGSSPIEQYF. DNA for the CDR3: TGTGCCAGCAGCTCATCTAGCGGGAGTAGTCCGATCGAGCAGTACTTC.

This clonotype was detected many times. The CDR3 reads CASSLAAGTGERVRETQYF. The CDR3 DNA sequence: TGTGCCAGCAGCTTAGCGGCCGGGACAGGGGAGAGGGTTAGGGAGACCCAGTACTTC. V gene TRBV7-6 combines with J gene TRBJ2-5, with 10 nucleotides matching TRBD1. There are 19 residues in the CDR3. Germline V gene data show CDR1 as SGHVS and CDR2 as FNYEAQ. J was trimmed by 5 bases and V by 0 bases; bases with no gene match: 15.

With regard to this clonotype: Germline and junction disagree at one end, which may indicate a read error. The rearrangement uses TRBV2 and TRBJ2-3; D perhaps matches TRBD1 (5 bases). Looked up from germline, CDR1 is SNHLY and CDR2 is FYNNEI. The length of the CDR3 is 14 residues. DNA of the CDR3: TGTGCCAGCAGTGATCAGGGCGGCACAGATACGCGGTATTTT. It specifies CASSDQGGTDTRYF.

This clonotype was found many times. J is TRBJ1-3 and V is TRBV4-3; tentative D call: TRBD1 (5 bases). The CDR3 extends over 16 amino acids. V was shortened by 4 bases and J by 4 bases, with 17 bases between the two germline ends. The germline V gene encodes CDR1 LGHNA and CDR2 YSLEER. The CDR3 protein is CASSPLPGIIGNTIYF. CDR3 nucleotides: TGCGCCAGCAGCCCTCTCCCAGGGATCATCGGAAACACCATATATTTT.

This clonotype was observed at least ten times. The chain couples TRBV4-3 to TRBJ2-1; D unresolved. Germline V gene data show CDR1 as LGHNA and CDR2 as YSLEER. The CDR3 runs to 16 residues. Between the trimmed V and J ends, which lost 1 base and 5 bases, there was a span of 15 bases. The CDR3 sequence is CASSQVFWNQDNEQFF. Written as DNA, the CDR3 is TGCGCCAGCAGCCAAGTATTCTGGAACCAAGACAATGAGCAGTTCTTC.

At least ten counts were recorded for this clonotype. The rearrangement joins TRBV29-1 to TRBJ1-1; D may be TRBD1 (5 bases). The V end was cut by 5 bases, the J end by 6 bases, with 16 bases between. CDR3 size: 13 residues. From germline, CDR1 is SQVTM and CDR2 ANQGSEA. The CDR3 reads CSVRDGAYAEAFF. The CDR3 nucleotides read TGCAGCGTTAGGGACGGCGCATACGCTGAAGCTTTCTTT.